Listed below are T cell receptor beta chains from one sample, sequenced in a study of CD8 T cells in ankylosing spondylitis. TCRdb re-called the 5' RACE reads through MiXCR, storing one row per CDR3 protein. The table lists some 200,000 distinct CDR3 sequences, approximately 7.4% of them singletons. The sample taken for sequencing was blood, either unsorted or a sorted T cell fraction (not recorded which). The receptors originated from a male donor with ankylosing spondylitis. Each CDR3 is given with its conserved first and last residue. Each record gives: V gene, J gene, D gene, clone size, CDR3 DNA, CDR3 protein. A D gene is named only where the DNA matches it firmly. Only part of the rows carry a size: once, few, many, or a class if the clone is expanded.

TRBV29-1	TRBJ2-5	TRBD1	few	TGCAGCGTAGTTCCGGGACAGGGATTCAATGGGGAGACCCAGTACTTC	CSVVPGQGFNGETQYF
TRBV6-1	TRBJ2-7	TRBD1	.	TGTGCCAGCCGCACCCCCCGGACAGGGCTTTACGAGCAGTACTTC	CASRTPRTGLYEQYF
TRBV7-8	TRBJ2-5	.	many	TGTGCCATCTATATCGGGGGACTAGAGACCCAGTACTTC	CAIYIGGLETQYF
TRBV15	TRBJ1-2	.	.	TGTGCCACCAGCAGAGATGTGGTAGGGAGTCAGTCGCCCGGCTACACCTTC	CATSRDVVGSQSPGYTF
TRBV6-4	TRBJ1-2	.	many	TGTGCCAGCAGTGACCATAACCCTTCGAGGGGCTACACCTTC	CASSDHNPSRGYTF
TRBV20-1	TRBJ1-1	.	many	TGCAGTGCTAGAGTGCGGGGCTTGAACACTGAAGCTTTCTTT	CSARVRGLNTEAFF
TRBV29-1	TRBJ1-2	.	many	TGCAGCGTCGGCGGGGAGTTGACGAACTATGGCTACACCTTC	CSVGGELTNYGYTF
TRBV5-6	TRBJ2-5	TRBD1	many	TGTGCCAGCAGCTTAGGGGGCCGCCCAGGGGCTTGGGAGACCCAGTACTTC	CASSLGGRPGAWETQYF
TRBV7-6	TRBJ1-1	.	many	TGTGCCAGCAGCTCTAGGCCGAACACTGAAGCTTTCTTT	CASSSRPNTEAFF
TRBV7-9	TRBJ2-7	.	many	TGTGCCAGCAGCTCGACAAGCGGAGGGTCCTACGAGCAGTACTTC	CASSSTSGGSYEQYF
TRBV29-1	TRBJ1-3	.	many	TGCAGCGCGGAGGTCTCTGGAAACACCATATATTTT	CSAEVSGNTIYF
TRBV3-1	TRBJ1-2	TRBD1	few	TGTGCCAGGGGGATAAGGACAGGTCCGGAACTTCCCTATGGCTACACCTTC	CARGIRTGPELPYGYTF
TRBV19	TRBJ2-1	.	.	TGTGCCAGTAGTATGACGGAGCGGGAGCAGTTCTTC	CASSMTEREQFF
TRBV7-6	TRBJ2-5	.	few	TGTGCCAGCAGCTCTAGAGGTGCAGAGACCCAGTACTTC	CASSSRGAETQYF
TRBV20-1	TRBJ2-7	.	.	TGCAGTGCTGAAGACTCGCCCTACGAGCAGTACTTC	CSAEDSPYEQYF
TRBV6-5	TRBJ2-1	.	few	TGTGCCAGCAGTTACTCGGCAGGGGCTGGAGAGCAGTTCTTC	CASSYSAGAGEQFF
TRBV7-2	TRBJ2-5	TRBD2	many	TGTGCCAGCAGTTACGGACTAGCTGGAGAGACCCAGTACTTC	CASSYGLAGETQYF
TRBV3-1	TRBJ2-3	TRBD1	.	TGTGCCAGCAGCCAAGATCTTCAGAGACAGGGAACTAGCACAGATACGCAGTATTTT	CASSQDLQRQGTSTDTQYF
TRBV4-3	TRBJ2-5	TRBD2	many	TGCGCCAGCAGCCCCTTTAGCGGGAGTGGGGAGACCCAGTACTTC	CASSPFSGSGETQYF
TRBV9	TRBJ2-7	TRBD1	many	TGTGCCAGCAGCACCCGACAGGGGGAATCTTACGAGCAGTACTTC	CASSTRQGESYEQYF
TRBV11-2	TRBJ2-1	TRBD2	many	TGTGCCAGCCTCCTGACCGGGAGGTCGTACAATGAGCAGTTCTTC	CASLLTGRSYNEQFF
TRBV14	TRBJ2-1	TRBD2	many	TGTGCCAGCAGCCAAGTTACTAGCGTCGATGAGCAGTTCTTC	CASSQVTSVDEQFF
TRBV11-2	TRBJ2-7	.	many	TGTGCCAGCAGCCCCTCGCCGGTTTACGAGCAGTACTTC	CASSPSPVYEQYF
TRBV20-1	TRBJ2-7	.	many	TGCAGTGCTAGCGGGGGCAGTCCCGTCTACGAGCAGTACTTC	CSASGGSPVYEQYF
TRBV4-3	TRBJ1-2	.	.	TGCGCCAGCAGCCAAGAAGCAGGAAACTTCTATGGCTACACCTTC	CASSQEAGNFYGYTF
TRBV27	TRBJ2-1	TRBD1	.	TGTGCCAGCAGAACGACAGGGTCAGACGCCTACAATGAGCAGTTCTTC	CASRTTGSDAYNEQFF
TRBV6-1	TRBJ2-1	TRBD2	few	TGTGCCAGCAGAACTAGCGGGAGCCTCTCCTACAATGAGCAGTTCTTC	CASRTSGSLSYNEQFF
TRBV27	TRBJ2-1	TRBD2	.	TGTGCCAGCAGTTTTGGGGGGGGGTCCAGTGAGCAGTTCTTC	CASSFGGGSSEQFF
TRBV7-9	TRBJ2-3	.	many	TGTGCCAGCAGCTTAGACAGGGACCCGTCCACAGATACGCAGTATTTT	CASSLDRDPSTDTQYF
TRBV5-1	TRBJ1-2	.	many	TGCGCCAGCAGCCCCCAGGGCTATGGCTACACCTTC	CASSPQGYGYTF
TRBV24-1	TRBJ2-3	.	few	TGTGCCACCAGTGATAGGGGCAGGGGACAAGATACGCAGTATTTT	CATSDRGRGQDTQYF
TRBV7-8	TRBJ1-1	.	many	TGTGCCAGCAGGCCTATACAGGCCCCCGGGACTGAAGCTTTCTTT	CASRPIQAPGTEAFF
TRBV6-2/TRBV6-3	TRBJ2-3	.	many	TGTGCCAGCAGTTACTCTCGGTCCACAGATACGCAGTATTTT	CASSYSRSTDTQYF
TRBV19	TRBJ1-5	.	few	TGTGCCAGCGCAGAATGGACAGCCCCTAATCAGCCCCAGCATTTT	CASAEWTAPNQPQHF
TRBV7-9	TRBJ2-1	TRBD2	many	TGTGCCAGCAGCCCCGGACTAGCGGAGCAGTTCTTC	CASSPGLAEQFF
TRBV7-2	TRBJ2-5	TRBD2	many	TGTGCCAGCAGCACAGGGACTAGCGGAGAGACCCAGTACTTC	CASSTGTSGETQYF
TRBV4-3	TRBJ2-2	.	many	TGCGCCAGCAGCCAAGATGATAACTCCGCACCGTCGAACACCGGGGAGCTGTTTTTT	CASSQDDNSAPSNTGELFF
TRBV7-2	TRBJ2-3	TRBD2	once	TGTGCCAGCAGCTCGGGACTACGATTAGATACGCAGTATTTT	CASSSGLRLDTQYF
TRBV27	TRBJ2-7	.	many	TGTGCCAGCAGATCTGACTTGGATCGCTACGAGCAGTACTTC	CASRSDLDRYEQYF
TRBV25-1	TRBJ2-1	TRBD1	many	TGTGCCAGCAGTGAATTTGAAGGACAGGCCCTAAATGAGCAGTTCTTC	CASSEFEGQALNEQFF
TRBV6-2/TRBV6-3	TRBJ2-3	TRBD2	many	TGTGCCAGCAGTACCTCCGGGACTAGCTACGAGAAGGAAGATACGCAGTATTTT	CASSTSGTSYEKEDTQYF
TRBV5-1	TRBJ1-1	TRBD1	many	TGTGCCAGCAGTTTGACAGGGGGCACTGAAGCTTTCTTT	CASSLTGGTEAFF
TRBV2	TRBJ2-4	.	many	TGTGCCAGCAGTGAAGCTCGAGGGGTCGGCAAAAACATTCAGTACTTC	CASSEARGVGKNIQYF
TRBV3-1	TRBJ2-7	.	many	TGTGCCAGCAGCCCGACGGGCTTGGTCTACGAGCAGTACTTC	CASSPTGLVYEQYF
TRBV19	TRBJ2-1	.	few	TGTGCCAGTAGTATAGATACAGGCCTGGGGTTGAATGAGCAGTTCTTC	CASSIDTGLGLNEQFF
TRBV5-1	TRBJ1-1	.	many	TGCGCCAGCAGCTTGTCTTGGAGGAACACTGAAGCTTTCTTT	CASSLSWRNTEAFF
TRBV2	TRBJ2-7	.	.	TGTGCCAGCAGTGTACGTGGGGGTCCGTCCTACGAGCAGTACTTC	CASSVRGGPSYEQYF
TRBV7-9	TRBJ1-1	.	.	TGTGCCAGCAGCCTAGGGCAGGGACATGAAGCTTTCTTT	CASSLGQGHEAFF
TRBV5-1	TRBJ2-7	.	many	TGCGCCAGCAGCTTTGAGGGGGGGCGATCCCTATACGAGCAGTACTTC	CASSFEGGRSLYEQYF
TRBV7-9	TRBJ1-5	TRBD1	many	TGTGCCAGCAGCAAGACAGGGGGCGCGAGCAATCAGCCCCAGCATTTT	CASSKTGGASNQPQHF
TRBV7-8	TRBJ2-3	TRBD2	.	TGTGCCAGCAGCTCCTCTAGCGGAAGCACAGATACGCAGTATTTT	CASSSSSGSTDTQYF
TRBV10-1	TRBJ1-1	.	few	TGCGCCAGCAGTTCTCCAAGAGACGGATACACTGAAGCTTTCTTT	CASSSPRDGYTEAFF
TRBV6-2/TRBV6-3	TRBJ1-1	.	many	TGTGCCAGCAGCCCCCTGAGGTTGAACACTGAAGCTTTCTTT	CASSPLRLNTEAFF
TRBV7-9	TRBJ1-2	.	many	TGTGCCAGCAGCCCCTCGGGCGCTTACCTTGATATCGTCTACACCTTC	CASSPSGAYLDIVYTF